The source of this TCR beta chain is a study of human thymus T cells. Findings and caveats of the study: Thymic and blood repertoires appeared to carry a bias in their V and J gene usage.

Repertoires were generated with immunoSEQ multiplex PCR, while TCRdb's copy carries only in-frame clones and drops some. The table records around 44,000 clones, 85% to 95% of them present only once. The V end was cut by 1 base, the J end by 4 bases, with 4 bases between. CDR1 and CDR2 (germline): SEHNR, FQNEAQ (reference sequence). This CDR3 contains 12 residues. About this clone itself: The target antigen is unknown.

Healthy Finnish infants undergoing corrective surgery for congenital heart defects provided the donor material. During surgery, about 0.5-1 mL peripheral blood was drawn from four of eight donors. Blood DNA came from all available leukocytes, not a fixed cell number. The sequence was collected from a boy in the first two years of life with a congenital heart defect but otherwise immunologically healthy. The chain combines TRBV7-9 with TRBJ1-2; D ambiguous. The sequencing input was blood. The CDR3 coding sequence is TGTGCCAGCAGCTTAGGGTTCTATGGCTACACCTTC. This codes for CASSLGFYGYTF. The whole variable domain, filled in from reference TRBV7-9 and TRBJ1-2, reads DTGVSQNPRHKITKRGQNVTFRCDPISEHNRLYWYRQTLGQGPEFLTYFQNEAQLEKSRLLSDRFSAERPKGSFSTLEIQRTEQGDSAMYLCASSLGFYGYTFGSGTRLTVV.